Below, one T cell receptor (beta chain) is given with its context. This clone was detected a few times. What this receptor recognizes is not known. Qualities for individual bases were not recorded, and no much larger clone is one base off. The data were taken from a study of cytomegalovirus exposure and HLA in healthy donors (TCRdb year 2017). Turning to the overall study: An earlier analysis of approximately 640 of the donors reported 250 to 300 Gb of sequence data and around 120 million unique TCR beta sequences from some 180 million T cells. Genome-wide SNP genotypes for about 65% of the roughly 670 donors were used in a later genetic analysis, which treated that subset as a discovery cohort. Among a few hundred genotyped donors of the cohort, an average of approximately 240,000 unique TCR beta nucleotide sequences were sequenced per donor, roughly 20% of them non-productive. Typing coverage differed by locus: A, B, C, DRB1 and DQB1 were typed in about 629-640 donors, DQA1 in 522, DPA1 in 600 to 610, and DPB1 in just under 480. Every discovery cohort repertoire had been produced on one sequencing platform. About 280 gigabases of sequencing data and roughly 80 million unique TCR sequences made up an early release that covered nearly 650 HLA-typed donors. To predict cytomegalovirus infection status, the study brought together high-throughput TCR immunosequencing, statistical association of individual TCRs with disease status, and machine learning. Because of strong linkage in the cohort, roughly 5 DR-DQ haplotypes were treated as single units for association and clustering. The study used immunosequencing to profile the T cell repertoires of under 700 subjects and linked those repertoires to cytomegalovirus serostatus. In an earlier analysis of 550 to 700 of the donors, high-throughput TCR beta sequencing was used to judge whether each TCR beta V gene segment behaved as functional or pseudogenic. Among the 398 genotyped donors, about 83% belonged to the genetic ancestry cluster associated with self-reported Caucasian donors. Besides the first cohort of approximately 710 subjects, a separate validation cohort made up of roughly 130 different subjects was used. The study aimed to test whether signatures of past pathogen exposure could be identified by cataloging public T cell receptors. HLA typing covered class I and class II loci at four-digit resolution. In a later analysis, previously published TCR beta repertoires from 666 donors were re-analyzed and high-resolution HLA genotyping was added so that TCR occurrence patterns could be studied. Rather than using new phenotypic data, the later analysis identified candidate immune exposures from TCR beta sequences and from how often those sequences occurred across donors. Donor age, sex, ethnicity and CMV serostatus were compiled together with the repertoire data.

The cohort consisted of fewer than 700 healthy bone marrow donors. At the time of sampling, every cohort member was nominally healthy, though immune exposures that went unrecorded were likely present. The donor tested CMV seronegative and was one of the 352 seronegative cohort members. Every donor gave a peripheral blood sample, and the peripheral blood mononuclear cells from that sample were used for TCR beta sequencing. The Qiagen DNeasy Blood Extraction Kit was used to extract genomic DNA from the blood cell samples. The CDR1 and CDR2 encoded by the germline V gene (reference sequence) are MNHNY and SVGAGI. From cysteine to phenylalanine, the CDR3 is 13 amino acids long. Kept here is only the CDR3 DNA, which spans 39 bases and is read in frame from base 1. V loses 7 bases, J loses 0 bases, and the germline ends lie 9 bases apart. The library was made by the immunoSEQ multiplex PCR assay. For the multiplex PCR, a mixture combining 60 forward primers for TCR Vbeta segments and 13 reverse primers for TCR Jbeta segments was used. Amplification of the CDR3 region of rearranged TCR beta genes was performed with a multiplex PCR assay on genomic DNA. Amplified TCR beta libraries were sequenced as 87-base-pair reads on the Illumina HiSeq System. The study's own analysis went as follows. A later analysis counted tens of millions of unique TCR beta chains across the 640 or so repertoires, and around 12 million of these chains were shared by at least two donors. Raw reads were error-corrected and collapsed into unique sequences with a nearest-neighbor algorithm that merged closely related sequences to remove PCR and sequencing errors. V, D and J gene segments were assigned by aligning CDR3 sequences to IMGT reference sequences. For a sequence to be retained, at least a six-nucleotide match to both a V gene segment and a J gene segment was required. Rearrangements were called productive when the CDR3 lacked stop codons and stayed in frame with V and J; all others were non-productive. CDR3 was defined by IMGT convention, running from the second conserved V-encoded cysteine to the conserved J-encoded phenylalanine. Sequences without an unambiguous match to a single V gene segment were excluded from the earlier analysis of over 500 of the donors. In an earlier analysis of a few hundred of the donors, V segments were called functional above 56.7% productive rearrangements and were called segregating when the between-donor standard deviation exceeded 5%. To diagnose cytomegalovirus status from the catalog of TCR beta chain sequences, a statistical classification framework was built. A later analysis assigned V and J genes by comparing TCR nucleotide sequences with IMGT/GENE-DB human TR gene sequences. In a later analysis, CDR3 sequences and most-parsimonious VDJ recombination scenarios were assigned using the TCRdist pipeline. A later analysis defined each TCR beta chain by its CDR3 amino acid sequence plus V-gene family, and excluded reads lacking a unique V-gene family. A later analysis removed 550 to 650 highly shared, low-generation-probability nucleotide sequences to deal with suspected cross-contamination and a sequencing artifact. In a later analysis, a clonal expansion index was calculated for each public chain from normalized within-repertoire ranks of inferred template counts. In a later analysis, generation probabilities were computed using a VDJ recombination model fitted to out-of-frame rearrangements, and the results were checked against IGoR. In a later analysis, hypergeometric tests were used to score TCR-TCR, TCR-HLA and TCR-CMV co-occurrence, with a repertoire-size bias correction applied to TCR pairs. A later analysis estimated false discovery rates by permuting HLA or CMV assignments 20 times. A later analysis grouped co-occurring TCRs with DBSCAN, adding TCRdist sequence similarity when clustering within HLA-allele-positive subsets. Repertoires with fewer than 30,000 or more than 120,000 public chains were left out of co-occurrence clustering, as were about 5 repertoires with anomalous nucleotide sharing. TCRdb mirrors the immuneACCESS table, restricted to in-frame sequences. Some clones are absent from its copies; in checked studies, under half trace to an unresolved V gene, and the reason for the others is unknown. D and trimming come from the DNA, and the V and J calls and clone size come from that table. In this sample the table shows about 160,000 clones, around nine tenths of which occur a single time. Clones ranked in the top ten supply 0.7% to 1% of the sample.

Beyond this particular receptor, the publication reports: Specific HLA alleles were associated with roughly 16,000 TCR beta sequences at a false discovery rate of 0.05 in a later analysis. Around 16 rarely observed V segments, including chromosome 9 orphons, were excluded from the earlier analysis of several hundred of the donors because counts were too low. According to a later analysis, TCR association rates differed among HLA loci, with DRB1 alleles showing the most associated TCRs and HLA-C alleles showing the fewest. A further reported finding was that TCR beta sequences accurately predicted the HLA-A and HLA-B alleles for most subjects in the first cohort. Assigning TCR associations to individual alleles was difficult when HLA alleles, especially DR and DQ, strongly co-occurred. Presence/absence analyses assumed roughly uniform sequencing depth across donors, an assumption that may not hold. Because HLA typing was missing for some donors at each locus, association tests included only the typed subset. In a later analysis, several top co-occurrence clusters were reported to appear linked to parvovirus B19, influenza, CMV and Epstein-Barr virus. According to a later genetic analysis, donors in an Asian-associated ancestry cluster had fewer N-insertions in productive TCRs than the approximately 630-donor mean. Most TCR sequences were observed very rarely across donors, whereas some public TCRs were present in many individuals. The study gave a list of about 160 TCR beta chains associated with cytomegalovirus. The classifier was reported to diagnose cytomegalovirus status with high specificity and sensitivity in both the original cohort and the validation cohort. The sequencing pipeline was judged likely to have produced a cluster of highly shared sequence variants as a technical artifact. According to the authors, the approach could potentially be generalized to other disease states and immunological phenotypes. A few of the identified cytomegalovirus-associated TCR beta chains were confirmed in vitro to be specific for cytomegalovirus antigens. A later analysis found that HLA-associated TCR beta chains were more clonally expanded and had lower generation probabilities than equally common non-associated chains. In a later analysis, most CMV-associated TCR beta chains were found to appear HLA-restricted, with HLA associations seemingly driven largely by CMV exposure. Correlated functional status among segregating V segments might be attributable to linkage disequilibrium, but an unknown experimental factor could not be ruled out. Broadly in line with IMGT annotations, most TCR beta V segments showed up in productive rearrangements about 90% or about 30% of the time in an earlier analysis of roughly 590 of the donors. An association between a missense DCLRE1C variant and V-gene and J-gene trimming of TCR beta chains was found in a later genetic analysis and replicated in an independent cohort. The cohort was sequenced for TCR beta chains only, and without alpha or paired-chain data the features that could be detected were limited. Some IMGT-functional V segments, including TRBV6-2 and TRBV6-3, could not be told apart with the 87-base-pair reads, so those segments were excluded. Immune exposure information for the cohort was limited to CMV serostatus.

The sample taken for sequencing was PBMCs. This clonotype was sampled from a woman in her 30s in good health and CMV-seronegative. The chain joins TRBV6-6 to TRBJ1-1, with no D gene named confidently. The CDR3 has the sequence CASTRTLNTEAFF. The DNA is TGTGCCAGCACCAGAACACTGAACACTGAAGCTTTCTTT.